Listed here is a single T cell receptor beta chain. This sample was included in a study of T cell responses to AZD1222 COVID-19 vaccine. Germline lookup yields CDR1 SQVTM and CDR2 ANQGSEA. This CDR3 is 12 amino acids long. V was cut by 8 bases and J by 6 bases, with 14 bases left in between. The repertoire was sequenced with immunoSEQ multiplex PCR; TCRdb's copy has only in-frame clones and lacks some. Among more than 85,000 clones listed, 70% to 90% were seen once. The chain joins TRBV29-1 to TRBJ2-1; D not resolved. This TCR was sampled from an adult in good health. The material was peripheral blood, obtained on day 0 of AZD1222 vaccination. For the CDR3, the DNA is TGCAGCTTCCGTCCGGGCCCCAATGAGCAGTTCTTC. Translation: CSFRPGPNEQFF.